This is a list of T cell receptor beta chains from one sample in a study of identical twins. TCRdb reprocessed the 5' RACE reads with MiXCR, giving one entry per CDR3 protein. The sample includes roughly 1,500,000 distinct CDR3 sequences, around 33% seen only once; the top ten take more than 0.25%. Material: cord blood. These receptors originate from a newborn girl in good health. CDR3s leave out the opening cysteine and the closing phenylalanine or tryptophan.

V gene	J gene	CDR3 protein
TRBV30	TRBJ1-2	AHYTYRVNYGYT
TRBV20-1	TRBJ2-7	SARWGERSYEQY
TRBV27	TRBJ1-2	ASSLGRAHYGYT
TRBV28	TRBJ1-2	ASSLKRVHYGYT
TRBV20-1	TRBJ1-1	SAKGQGAQGAF
TRBV12-3/TRBV12-4	TRBJ2-7	ASGYPGGYEQY
TRBV4-2	TRBJ2-6	ASSPGGQAVSGANVLT
TRBV20-1	TRBJ1-2	SARDRRLTNYGYT
TRBV20-1	TRBJ2-5	SAPQGLAVQETQY
TRBV19	TRBJ2-1	ASSILAQVSYNEQF
TRBV9	TRBJ2-3	ASSVGAGPDTQY
TRBV2	TRBJ1-5	ASSQGALGNQPQH
TRBV3-1	TRBJ1-1	ASLPRNLNTEAF
TRBV20-1	TRBJ2-3	SAREGGGTDTQN
TRBV7-2	TRBJ2-2	ASSSRVLDTGELF
TRBV5-1	TRBJ1-2	ASSLTGRTYGYT
TRBV4-1	TRBJ2-7	ASSQLPGTSGGYAVYEQY
TRBV3-1	TRBJ1-2	ASSSRAANYGYT
TRBV2	TRBJ1-4	ASTMGRGGELF
TRBV12-3/TRBV12-4	TRBJ2-5	ASSLVPHDEQY
TRBV29-1	TRBJ2-1	SDAGLVHNGQF
TRBV12-3/TRBV12-4	TRBJ2-3	ASSLARCAGGPGDTQY
TRBV7-2	TRBJ1-2	ASSLGPRENYGYT
TRBV29-1	NA	SVELRQGTQY
TRBV27	TRBJ1-1	ASSLRVTNTEAF
TRBV5-1	TRBJ1-5	ASSLGQGLHSNQPQH
TRBV14	TRBJ2-7	ASSQGRGLSSYEQY
TRBV21-1	TRBJ1-1	ASSKETGRNTEAF
TRBV27	TRBJ2-2	ASSGTGLPTGELF
TRBV21-1	TRBJ2-5	ASSSTAGQLLETQY
TRBV4-1	TRBJ1-5	ASSQVGQGNNQPQH
TRBV14	NA	ASSKWTSSYNEQY
TRBV10-3	TRBJ1-4	AISEAQDEKLF
TRBV5-1	TRBJ2-3	ASSSGLAGGLVDTQY
TRBV20-1	TRBJ1-2	SARDRRVTNYGYT
TRBV5-1	TRBJ1-1	ASSPGGMGAF
TRBV28	TRBJ2-4	ASSSGQAGTKNIQY
TRBV20-1	TRBJ1-6	SAKGRFWDRGETYNSPLH
TRBV7-2	TRBJ2-7	ASSPTSGGRYEQY
TRBV20-1	TRBJ2-3	SASGGALVTDTQY
TRBV12-3/TRBV12-4	TRBJ2-7	ASSSGQGGPYEQY
TRBV29-1	TRBJ2-7	SVGVGSGPREQY
TRBV12-3/TRBV12-4	TRBJ2-3	ASSPGQGTSDTEY
TRBV20-1	TRBJ2-7	SAPGGGAYEQY
TRBV10-3	TRBJ2-7	AANYEQY
TRBV14	NA	ASSQGDSTYNEQY
TRBV2	TRBJ2-5	ASSVLGPVNEQY
TRBV14	TRBJ1-2	ASSQDLGPGYGYT
TRBV6-5	TRBJ2-7	ASSYSRTEGGEQY